A selection of T cell receptor beta chains follows, all from one sample in a study of Graves' ophthalmopathy and Graves' hyperthyroidism. TCRdb re-called the multiplex PCR reads through MiXCR, storing one row per CDR3 protein. The data show 600,000 to 950,000 distinct CDR3 sequences, about 44% seen once. The sample consisted of peripheral blood. The receptor set was obtained from an adult man with Graves' ophthalmopathy. Each CDR3 is given with its conserved first and last residue. Fields, in order: CDR3 protein, clone size, V gene, J gene. Size values are once, few and many counts, or a class for expanded clones, and some rows have none.

cdr3_aa: CASQGKGTEAFF
clone_size: many
v_call: TRBV2
j_call: TRBJ1-1

cdr3_aa: CASGRGEIGELFF
clone_size: .
v_call: TRBV25-1
j_call: TRBJ2-2

cdr3_aa: CATSLGQFYEQYF
clone_size: many
v_call: TRBV15
j_call: TRBJ2-7

cdr3_aa: CASSPSSVTEAFF
clone_size: few
v_call: TRBV5-1
j_call: TRBJ1-1

cdr3_aa: CAISGQGRYEQYF
clone_size: many
v_call: TRBV10-3
j_call: TRBJ2-7

cdr3_aa: CASSIAGGPYEQYF
clone_size: few
v_call: TRBV19
j_call: TRBJ2-7

cdr3_aa: CASSFGGLDTEAFF
clone_size: .
v_call: TRBV12-3/TRBV12-4
j_call: TRBJ1-1

cdr3_aa: CASSAAGGFEEQYF
clone_size: .
v_call: TRBV10-3
j_call: TRBJ2-7

cdr3_aa: CASSGSSGDGANVLTF
clone_size: once
v_call: TRBV12-3/TRBV12-4
j_call: TRBJ2-6

cdr3_aa: CAISELGTGVTGNTIYF
clone_size: few
v_call: TRBV10-3
j_call: TRBJ1-3

cdr3_aa: CASSPQGAGGYTF
clone_size: many
v_call: TRBV12-3/TRBV12-4
j_call: TRBJ1-2

cdr3_aa: CATSRGSNNYGYTF
clone_size: .
v_call: TRBV15
j_call: TRBJ1-2

cdr3_aa: CATLGDRGRHTEAFF
clone_size: many
v_call: TRBV19
j_call: TRBJ1-1

cdr3_aa: CASSSRRQGASGYGYTF
clone_size: .
v_call: TRBV11-2
j_call: TRBJ1-2

cdr3_aa: CASSVAGTGDQPQHF
clone_size: few
v_call: TRBV7-9
j_call: TRBJ1-5

cdr3_aa: CASSISAGTQYF
clone_size: .
v_call: TRBV19
j_call: TRBJ2-3

cdr3_aa: CSAEITGGGYGYTF
clone_size: .
v_call: TRBV29-1
j_call: TRBJ1-2